Below are 20 T cell receptor beta chains sequenced from a single sample in a study of cytomegalovirus exposure and HLA in healthy donors. The PCR contained 60 Vbeta and 13 Jbeta primers. Assay: immunoSEQ multiplex PCR; the TCRdb copy retains only in-frame clones and omits some. The sample includes approximately 210,000 clones, approximately 83% seen only once; the top ten take roughly 10%. The sequenced material came from PBMCs. The receptors here all came from a woman between 50 and 59 years old in good health and CMV-seropositive.

This rearrangement joins TRBV19 to TRBJ1-5, with a tentative D call TRBD1 (5 bases). V was cut by 6 bases and J by 6 bases, with 15 bases left in between. There are 14 residues in the CDR3. Germline V CDR1 and CDR2: LNHDA, SQIVND (reference sequence). The CDR3 loop reads CASRQNGGGQPQHF. In DNA form, the CDR3 reads TGTGCCAGTAGGCAGAACGGGGGTGGTCAGCCCCAGCATTTT.

Comments on this clone: An end of the junction differs from the germline gene, which may be a read error. Other DNA sequences in the same sample also yield this CDR3. The genes are TRBV7-9 and TRBJ2-7; 13 nucleotides agree with TRBD2. The CDR3 totals 18 residues. CDR1 and CDR2 from the germline V gene are SEHNR and FQNEAQ (reference sequence). CDR3 sequence reads: CASSLAGRGLAGSYEQYF. CDR3 DNA: TGTGCCAGCAGCCTAGCGGGGAGGGGACTAGCGGGGTCCTACGAGCAGTACTTC. The complete variable domain, with remaining parts taken from reference TRBV7-9 and TRBJ2-7, reads DTGVSQNPRHKITKRGQNVTFRCDPISEHNRLYWYRQTLGQGPEFLTYFQNEAQLEKSRLLSDRFSAERPKGSFSTLEIQRTEQGDSAMYLCASSLAGRGLAGSYEQYFGPGTRLTVT.

This chain links TRBV9 with TRBJ1-6; D call uncertain. Deletions cut 4 bases from V and 0 bases from J, with 11 bases between. The CDR3 is 16 amino acids. The germline gives CDR1 SGDLS, CDR2 YYNGEE. The CDR3 loop reads CASSQGGSSYNSPLHF. As DNA, the CDR3 is TGTGCCAGCAGCCAAGGAGGTAGCTCCTATAATTCACCCCTCCACTTT.

The chain carries TRBV7-2 and TRBJ2-5, with D possibly TRBD1 on 5 matching bases. The V gene lost 0 bases and the J gene lost 4 bases, with 9 bases spanning the gap. The length of the CDR3 is 14 residues. Germline CDR1 is SGHTA and CDR2 is FQGNSA. The CDR3 spells CASSLAGPGETQYF. As DNA, the CDR3 is TGTGCCAGCAGCTTAGCGGGGCCAGGAGAGACCCAGTACTTC.

The chain recombines TRBV4-2 with TRBJ2-5; D perhaps matches TRBD1 (5 bases). CDR1 is LGHNA and CDR2 is YNFKEQ in the germline V gene. V lost 1 base, J lost 2 bases, and 11 bases lay in between. The CDR3 loop spans 15 amino acids. CDR3 DNA: TGTGCCAGCAGCCAAGGGTCTGGGGCGCAAGAGACCCAGTACTTC. It yields the protein CASSQGSGAQETQYF.

The chain links TRBV25-1 to TRBJ1-4, with D possibly being TRBD1 (6 bases). Deletions cut 4 bases from V and 3 bases from J, with 9 bases between. Germline V gene sequence: CDR1 MGHDK, CDR2 SYGVNS. There are 14 residues in the CDR3. The CDR3 DNA follows: TGTGCCAGCAGTGTAGGGGGGGCTAATGAAAAACTGTTTTTT. This codes for CASSVGGANEKLFF.

The gene calls are TRBV11-2 and TRBJ2-3, with TRBD2 matching over 11 bases. CDR1 SGHAT and CDR2 FQNNGV come from the germline V gene. This CDR3 region has 16 residues. Unmatched junction bases numbered 6, after V lost 5 bases and J lost 2 bases. CDR3 nucleotide sequence: TGTGCCAGCAGCCTCGGGACTAGCGGATCCACAGATACGCAGTATTTT. Protein product: CASSLGTSGSTDTQYF.

The chain has TRBV4-1 and TRBJ2-3, with TRBD1 matching 9 bases. The CDR3 length is 16 residues. The V gene's germline CDR1 is MGHRA and CDR2 YSYEKL. The junction had 5 bases not matched to a gene; V was cut back by 1 base and J by 3 bases. The CDR3 region has the DNA TGCGCCAGCAGCCAAGTCTTAGGACAGGGGACAGATACGCAGTATTTT. This translates into CASSQVLGQGTDTQYF.

This clone was seen a few times. The J gene is TRBJ1-5, the V gene TRBV19; TRBD1 matches at 8 bases. The CDR3 loop spans 15 amino acids. Germline CDR1 and CDR2: LNHDA and SQIVND (reference sequence). V shed 6 bases and J 0 bases; nucleotides not matched to a gene: 4. The chain's CDR3 is CASSDRGYSNQPQHF. The CDR3 nucleotides read TGTGCCAGTAGCGACAGGGGATATAGCAATCAGCCCCAGCATTTT. Variable domain in full (rest from reference TRBV19 and TRBJ1-5): DGGITQSPKYLFRKEGQNVTLSCEQNLNHDAMYWYRQDPGQGLRLIYYSQIVNDFQKGDIAEGYSVSREKKESFPLTVTSAQKNPTAFYLCASSDRGYSNQPQHFGDGTRLSIL.

This clone occurred once. The chain employs TRBV6-5 and TRBJ2-1, with D perhaps TRBD2 (5 bases). V lost 6 bases and J 8 bases, leaving 14 bases between the germline ends. The CDR3 totals 13 residues. Germline V gene lookup returns CDR1 MNHEY and CDR2 SVGAGI. CDR3 in DNA: TGTGCCAGCAGGCGGGTAGTTGGGGATGAGCAGTTCTTC. Its protein is CASRRVVGDEQFF.

The genes are TRBV11-3 and TRBJ1-5; D is perhaps TRBD1 (6 bases). The CDR3 extends over 20 amino acids. Germline values: CDR1 SGHNT, CDR2 YENEEA. Trimming cost V 5 bases and J 4 bases, with 30 bases left between them. The CDR3 nucleotides read TGTGCCAGCAGCCCGGCGCAGGGGCCTTTAGGCGGATGGCATAATCAGCCCCAGCATTTT. This codes for CASSPAQGPLGGWHNQPQHF.

The chain has TRBV18 and TRBJ1-4; D not resolved. Germline CDR1 is KGHSH and CDR2 is LQKENI. Trimming pared 2 bases from V and 0 bases from J, leaving 7 bases between. This CDR3 spans 15 amino acids. Written as DNA, the CDR3 is TGTGCCAGCTCACCAAGCAGCGCAACTAATGAAAAACTGTTTTTT. Translating it yields CASSPSSATNEKLFF.

V usage is TRBV5-1 and J usage is TRBJ2-7, with D maybe TRBD1 (6 bases). The CDR3 is made up of 15 amino acids. V was trimmed by 1 base and J by 3 bases, leaving 14 bases between them. Per germline, CDR1 SGHRS and CDR2 YFSETQ. The DNA for the CDR3 is TGCGCCAGCAGCTTGTCAGGGCAGGGGATCTACGAGCAGTACTTC. Amino acid sequence: CASSLSGQGIYEQYF. The entire variable domain, with the rest obtained from reference TRBV5-1 and TRBJ2-7, is as follows: KAGVTQTPRYLIKTRGQQVTLSCSPISGHRSVSWYQQTPGQGLQFLFEYFSETQRNKGNFPGRFSGRQFSNSRSEMNVSTLELGDSALYLCASSLSGQGIYEQYFGPGTRLTVT.

The gene calls are TRBV5-1 and TRBJ2-1; unclear D gene. Germline loops: CDR1 SGHRS, CDR2 YFSETQ. The V and J ends lost 2 bases and 9 bases respectively, with 18 bases between them. The CDR3 totals 15 residues. The CDR3 DNA follows: TGCGCCAGCAGCTTCGAACTCACCCAGCGAAGTGAGCAGTTCTTC. Its translation is CASSFELTQRSEQFF.

This clone was seen only once. The chain employs TRBV7-9 and TRBJ2-1; 8 positions match TRBD2. The junction had 11 bases not matched to a gene; V was cut back by 5 bases and J by 5 bases. In germline, CDR1 is SEHNR, CDR2 FQNEAQ (reference sequence). The CDR3 is 16 amino acids. The CDR3 bases are TGTGCCAGCAGCAAACCACTAGCGGAACTCAACAATGAGCAGTTCTTC. As protein: CASSKPLAELNNEQFF.

This chain uses TRBV4-1 with TRBJ2-1, with 7 bases matching TRBD2. Unmatched junction bases numbered 6, after V lost 4 bases and J lost 3 bases. CDR3 size: 15 residues. Germline loops: CDR1 MGHRA, CDR2 YSYEKL. The CDR3 coding sequence is TGCGCCAGCAGCCTCCCGGGGACTATCTACAATGAGCAGTTCTTC. Amino acid sequence: CASSLPGTIYNEQFF.

This chain uses TRBV6-1 with TRBJ2-7; 7 bases align to TRBD1. The CDR3 loop spans 12 amino acids. J lost 5 bases, V lost 4 bases, and 2 bases had no gene match. Germline CDR1 is MNHNS and CDR2 is SASEGT. Written as DNA, the CDR3 is TGTGCCAGCAGTGCGCAGGGGGACGAGCAGTACTTC. Its translation is CASSAQGDEQYF.

The chain joins TRBV6-5 to TRBJ2-1; 8 nucleotides match TRBD2. Trimming removed 7 bases from V and 8 bases from J; junction bases left unmatched: 10. This CDR3 has 14 residues. Germline loops: CDR1 MNHEY, CDR2 SVGAGI. This chain's CDR3 is CASTRRGVTDEQFF. Written as DNA, the CDR3 is TGTGCCAGCACTCGGCGGGGGGTCACCGATGAGCAGTTCTTC.

In this sample, this clone turned up once. The rearrangement uses TRBV19 and TRBJ2-1, with 8 nucleotides matching TRBD2. Looked up from germline, CDR1 is LNHDA and CDR2 is SQIVND (reference sequence). V dropped 5 bases and J dropped 10; count of bases not matched to a gene: 13. The CDR3 is made up of 15 amino acids. This CDR3 reads CASSWGAGGWGEQFF. The CDR3 nucleotides read TGTGCCAGTAGTTGGGGCGCGGGGGGATGGGGAGAGCAGTTCTTC. Full variable domain (outside the CDR3, taken from reference TRBV19 and TRBJ2-1): DGGITQSPKYLFRKEGQNVTLSCEQNLNHDAMYWYRQDPGQGLRLIYYSQIVNDFQKGDIAEGYSVSREKKESFPLTVTSAQKNPTAFYLCASSWGAGGWGEQFFGPGTRLTVL.

The sample holds a few counts of this clone. As DNA, the CDR3 is TGTGCCAGCACCGACGGGACAGGGGGCGTTGAAAAACTGTTTTTT. Translated: CASTDGTGGVEKLFF. The J gene is TRBJ1-4, the V gene TRBV28, with TRBD1 matching 12 bases. Germline V lookup: CDR1 MDHEN, CDR2 SYDVKM. Trimming took 7 bases from V and 7 from J; bases not matched to a gene: 7. The CDR3 extends over 15 amino acids.